This is a list of T cell receptor beta chains from one sample in a study of human T cells and chemical hapten exposure. TCRdb analysed the RACE reads with MiXCR anew, one entry per CDR3 protein. The sample carries more than 250,000 distinct CDR3 sequences, about 8.6% recorded once. Sequencing used whole blood, obtained in connection with sensitization to the hapten diphenylcyclopropenone (DPC). The receptors come from a woman aged 40 to 50 with alopecia areata. Some clones in this sample may be carry-over from other donors' samples. CDR3s include the opening cysteine and the closing phenylalanine or tryptophan.

CDR3 protein	J gene	V gene
CASGPMGLNTEAFF	TRBJ1-1	TRBV7-2
CASSLTKGSGANVLTF	TRBJ2-6	TRBV5-1
CSASFPDTQYF	TRBJ2-3	TRBV20-1
CASSQDRGAETQYF	TRBJ2-5	TRBV4-3
CASSGERDPTDTQYF	TRBJ2-3	TRBV12-3/TRBV12-4
CASSRGRASGAQYF	TRBJ2-5	TRBV3-1
CASSLVNQPQHF	TRBJ1-5	TRBV7-2
CAISESMYEQYF	TRBJ2-7	TRBV10-3
CASSYRTAGLGDSYEQYF	TRBJ2-7	TRBV6-2/TRBV6-3
CASSLGGGTKETQYF	TRBJ2-5	TRBV7-8
CASSEYLGETEAFF	TRBJ1-1	TRBV25-1
CASSSGTSWYEQYF	TRBJ2-7	TRBV7-2
CASSPPPGLAGAVSYEQYF	TRBJ2-7	TRBV18
CASMATGSPGELFF	TRBJ2-2	TRBV5-1
CSATPHRRSYNEQFF	TRBJ2-1	TRBV20-1
CASSVDYLYNEQFF	TRBJ2-1	TRBV9
CASSLVPGNQPQHF	TRBJ1-5	TRBV5-5
CASSLGAALGELFF	TRBJ2-2	TRBV28
CASSPMTDTQYF	TRBJ2-3	TRBV18
CSAPPSSLQNTGELFF	TRBJ2-2	TRBV20-1
CASRSPGEAKNIQYF	TRBJ2-4	TRBV28
CASILTGGTEAFF	TRBJ1-1	TRBV12-3/TRBV12-4
CATSSGLAGVRDTQYF	TRBJ2-3	TRBV15
CSATDERGQDTQYF	TRBJ2-3	TRBV20-1
CASRRGKETQYF	TRBJ2-5	TRBV12-3/TRBV12-4
CASSQVRGLYEQYF	TRBJ2-7	TRBV3-1